The rows below give T cell receptor beta chains drawn from one sample of a study of T-cell reconstitution after alpha-beta-depleted transplantation in children. Each CDR3 protein is one row after TCRdb ran MiXCR on the PCR reads. The repertoire holds over 300,000 distinct CDR3 sequences, under 13% seen once, with less than 2.5% in the top ten. This specimen was PBMCs from the stem cell graft donor, taken from the stem cell graft. These receptors were taken from a human donor who donated a stem cell graft to a child with acute lymphoblastic leukemia. Both conserved end residues are part of each CDR3. D genes are given only for firm matches. Not all rows give a size; the values are once, few, many and, for expanded clones, a class.

clone_size d_call j_call v_call cdr3_nt cdr3_aa
NA TRBD1 TRBJ2-7 TRBV18 TGTGCCAGCTCAAAGGGGGCGCAAACCTACGAGCAGTACTTC CASSKGAQTYEQYF
few NA TRBJ2-1 TRBV27 TGTGCCAGCAGTTTGATCGGTGGGAGAAGAAATGAGCAGTTCTTC CASSLIGGRRNEQFF
NA TRBD1 TRBJ2-7 TRBV27 TGTGCCAGCAGTTATCAGGGGGCGTACGAGCAGTACTTC CASSYQGAYEQYF
NA TRBD2 TRBJ2-4 TRBV7-9 TGTGCCAGCAGCCGTGGACTAGCGGGAGACAAAAACATTCAGTACTTC CASSRGLAGDKNIQYF
few NA TRBJ1-1 TRBV7-2 TGTGCCAGCAGCTTAGTGGGGGGGGGTGACACTGAAGCTTTCTTT CASSLVGGGDTEAFF
few TRBD1 TRBJ1-2 TRBV12-3/TRBV12-4 TGTGCCAGCAGTTTAGCGCAAGGGACAGGGGCAAACTATGGCTACACCTTC CASSLAQGTGANYGYTF
few NA TRBJ2-3 TRBV12-3/TRBV12-4 TGTGCCAGCAGTTTTGAGGGAGGCCAAGGGGATACGCAGTATTTT CASSFEGGQGDTQYF
NA TRBD1 TRBJ2-1 TRBV9 TGTGCCAGCAGCGTGACAGGGTACAATGAGCAGTTCTTC CASSVTGYNEQFF
many NA TRBJ1-6 TRBV5-6 TGTGCCAGCAGCTTTCGTGCCGTTAATTCACCCCTCCACTTT CASSFRAVNSPLHF
few NA TRBJ2-1 TRBV10-3 TGTGCCATCAGTGATCGGCGCGGAGACTCCTACAATGAGCAGTTCTTC CAISDRRGDSYNEQFF
NA NA TRBJ1-5 TRBV4-1 TGCGCCAGCAGCCACACTGGACGAGGTGGCAATCAGCCCCAGCATTTT CASSHTGRGGNQPQHF
NA NA TRBJ2-1 TRBV6-2/TRBV6-3 TGTGCCAGCAGTTACTCGCCAGGGCTCTCCCCTTACAATGAGCAGTTCTTC CASSYSPGLSPYNEQFF
few TRBD1 TRBJ1-2 TRBV5-1 TGCGCCAGCAGCCTGGGACAGGGGATAGGTGGCTACACCTTC CASSLGQGIGGYTF
few TRBD2 TRBJ2-7 TRBV12-3/TRBV12-4 TGTGCCAGCAGTTTAGGCCTTAGCGGGAGGGCAGGGGAGCAGTACTTC CASSLGLSGRAGEQYF
few NA TRBJ2-7 TRBV4-3 TGCGCCAGCAGCCAAGTATCCGTGGGACTGGGATCCTACGAGCAGTACTTC CASSQVSVGLGSYEQYF
many NA TRBJ1-4 TRBV6-6 TGTGCCAGCAGTTACCGCCTTAATGAAAAACTGTTTTTT CASSYRLNEKLFF
NA NA TRBJ2-1 TRBV20-1 TGCAGTGCTAGAGATCCGAACGGTAGCTCCTACAATGAGCAGTTCTTC CSARDPNGSSYNEQFF
NA TRBD2 TRBJ2-7 TRBV7-9 TGTGCCAGCACAACCTGGACTAGCGGGAGCCACGAGCAGTACTTC CASTTWTSGSHEQYF
many TRBD1 TRBJ2-7 TRBV7-2 TGTGCCAGCAGCTTGGACAGGGCCTCCTACGAGCAGTACTTC CASSLDRASYEQYF
NA NA TRBJ2-5 TRBV20-1 TGCAGTGGGCGCAGGGGCGAGACCCAGTACTTC CSGRRGETQYF
many TRBD2 TRBJ2-5 TRBV5-1 TGCGCTAGCAGCCCGAGCGGGAGGGCCGCGGATGAGACCCAGTACTTC CASSPSGRAADETQYF
few NA TRBJ1-2 TRBV5-1 TGCGCCAGCAGCTCTACCGGAGGGGGGGGAGCTAACTATGGCTACACCTTC CASSSTGGGGANYGYTF
many TRBD2 TRBJ2-1 TRBV4-1 TGCGCCAGCAGCCCGACTAGCGGGAGGGGCACTGAGCAGTTCTTC CASSPTSGRGTEQFF
NA NA TRBJ1-2 TRBV4-3 TGCGCCAGCAGCCAAGATCGATCAGGGACCTATGGCTACACCTTC CASSQDRSGTYGYTF
NA TRBD1 TRBJ1-3 TRBV19 TGTGCCAGTAGTGTCGGGACAGCCCTAACGAAGACCATATATTTT CASSVGTALTKTIYF
few NA TRBJ2-2 TRBV28 TGTGCCAGCAGTTATGGACCGAACACCGGGGAGCTGTTTTTT CASSYGPNTGELFF
few TRBD2 TRBJ2-7 TRBV29-1 TGCAGCGCCCTAACGGCTAGCGGTTTCTCCTACGAGCAGTACTTC CSALTASGFSYEQYF
NA NA TRBJ2-2 TRBV18 TGTGCCAGCTCACCACCGCGGGGAACAGGGGTCACCGGGGAGCTGTTTTTT CASSPPRGTGVTGELFF
many NA TRBJ2-4 TRBV5-1 TGCGCCAGCAGCTTGGATGACAGACCCTCATTCTTACTAGCCAAAAACATTCAGTACTTC CASSLDDRPSFLLAKNIQYF
many NA TRBJ2-5 TRBV2 TGTGCCAGCAGTTTCGTCCAAGAGACCCAGTACTTC CASSFVQETQYF
many NA TRBJ2-5 TRBV20-1 TGCAGTGCTAGTGTGGGCGGGAAAGAGACCCAGTACTTC CSASVGGKETQYF
NA TRBD2 TRBJ2-2 TRBV7-3 TGTGCCAGCAGCCTCGGGGGACTAGCGGGAGGCGGGGAGCTGTTTTTT CASSLGGLAGGGELFF
few NA TRBJ2-7 TRBV29-1 TGCAGCGTCGCCTTAAGGGGGGAGGGCGAGCAGTACTTC CSVALRGEGEQYF
many TRBD2 TRBJ2-1 TRBV20-1 TGCAGTGCTAGTCGGTTCCGCGGGAGGGCATATGAGCAGTTCTTC CSASRFRGRAYEQFF
NA NA TRBJ2-1 TRBV7-9 TGTGCCAGCAGCTCAGCTGACCGGAGCTCCTACAATGAGCAGTTCTTC CASSSADRSSYNEQFF
few NA TRBJ2-7 TRBV28 TGTGCCAGCAGTTCCCGGACAGTCCACTACGAGCAGTACTTC CASSSRTVHYEQYF
few TRBD1 TRBJ2-7 TRBV11-2 TGTGCCAGCAGCCCTAAGGACAGGGGGGACTACGAGCAGTACTTC CASSPKDRGDYEQYF
NA TRBD2 TRBJ2-1 TRBV7-3 TGTGCCAGCAGCTTAAGGCTAGCGGCCTACAATGAGCAGTTCTTC CASSLRLAAYNEQFF
NA NA TRBJ2-5 TRBV6-2/TRBV6-3 TGTGCCAGCACCCCAGGAGAGCCTACCCAAGAGACCCAGTACTTC CASTPGEPTQETQYF
few NA TRBJ1-4 TRBV4-1 TGCGCCAGCAGCCACAGAACCGGGACAAATAATGAAAAACTGTTTTTT CASSHRTGTNNEKLFF